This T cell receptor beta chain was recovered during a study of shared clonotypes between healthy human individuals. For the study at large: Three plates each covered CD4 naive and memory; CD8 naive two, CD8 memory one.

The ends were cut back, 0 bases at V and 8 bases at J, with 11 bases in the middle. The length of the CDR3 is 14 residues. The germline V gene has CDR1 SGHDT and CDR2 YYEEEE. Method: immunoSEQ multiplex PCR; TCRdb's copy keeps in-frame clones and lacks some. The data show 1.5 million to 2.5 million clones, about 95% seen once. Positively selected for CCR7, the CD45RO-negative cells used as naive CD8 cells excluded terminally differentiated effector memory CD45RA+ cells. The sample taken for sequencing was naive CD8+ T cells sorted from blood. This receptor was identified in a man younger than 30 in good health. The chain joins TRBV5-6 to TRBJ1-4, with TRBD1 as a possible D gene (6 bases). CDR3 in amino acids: CASSLGQGHEKLFF. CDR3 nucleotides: TGTGCCAGCAGCTTGGGGCAGGGACACGAAAAACTGTTTTTT.